The 9 T cell receptor beta chains below come from one sample, sequenced in a study of breast tumors, draining lymph nodes, adjacent tissues. TCRdb called the multiplex PCR reads again in MiXCR, with one record for every CDR3 protein. Among under 350,000 distinct CDR3 sequences listed, more than 30% were seen once. Breast cancer patients provided tissue from their axillary draining lymph nodes. The sample consisted of axillary lymph node tissue. These receptors were collected from a female donor with breast cancer. Some clones in this sample may be carry-over from other donors' samples.

This clonotype appeared a few times. This chain uses TRBV27 with TRBJ2-7; 7 nucleotides line up with TRBD2. Germline V CDR1 and CDR2: MNHEY, SMNVEV (reference sequence). With 3 bases clipped from V and 6 bases from J, the junction kept 8 bases outside the gene matches. The CDR3 spans 14 residues. DNA of the CDR3: TGTGCCAGCAGTTTTGGAGGGAGGGCCGGCGAGCAGTACTTC. Its translation is CASSFGGRAGEQYF.

This clonotype appeared many times. The gene calls are TRBV2 and TRBJ2-5; D is possibly TRBD2 (5 bases). V shed 0 bases and J shed 2 bases, with 10 bases lying between them. The CDR3 consists of 15 residues. Germline V CDR1 and CDR2: SNHLY, FYNNEI. This chain's CDR3 is CASSEALGSQETQYF. In nucleotides, the CDR3 is TGTGCCAGCAGTGAAGCGCTTGGGAGTCAAGAGACCCAGTACTTC. The complete variable domain, with remaining parts taken from reference TRBV2 and TRBJ2-5, reads EPEVTQTPSHQVTQMGQEVILRCVPISNHLYFYWYRQILGQKVEFLVSFYNNEISEKSEIFDDQFSVERPDGSNFTLKIRSTKLEDSAMYFCASSEALGSQETQYFGPGTRLLVL.

This clonotype was recorded many times. At one end, the junction sequence differs from germline, possibly due to a read error. V gene TRBV25-1 combines with J gene TRBJ2-1; tentatively, D is TRBD2 (5 bases). CDR3 size: 12 residues. The germline V gene has CDR1 MGHDK and CDR2 SYGVNS. CDR3 sequence (DNA): TGTGCCAGCAGGACTAACAACGGTGAGCAGCTCTTC. Encoded protein: CASRTNNGEQLF.

The sample holds many counts of this clonotype. This chain links TRBV7-9 with TRBJ1-3; D is possibly TRBD1 (5 bases). The ends were cut back, 6 bases at V and 0 bases at J, with 21 bases in the middle. The CDR3 has 18 residues. In germline, CDR1 is SEHNR, CDR2 FQNEAQ (reference sequence). In nucleotides, the CDR3 is TGTGCCAGCAGTTCACCTTCAGGGCGGCTAACCTCTGGAAACACCATATATTTT. It codes for CASSSPSGRLTSGNTIYF.

In its sample, this clonotype was seen many times. The chain links TRBV7-9 to TRBJ2-7; weak D call: TRBD1 (6 bases). Germline V gives CDR1 SEHNR, CDR2 FQNEAQ (reference sequence). This CDR3 has 15 amino acids. Trimming cost V 5 bases and J 3 bases, with 17 bases left between them. The DNA for the CDR3 is TGTGCCAGCAGCGCTACAGGGCCTAGGGGCTACGAGCAGTACTTC. Translating it yields CASSATGPRGYEQYF.

This clonotype was picked up a small number of times. The V and J genes are TRBV12-3 or TRBV12-4 and TRBJ2-7; possible D gene TRBD2, 5 bases. Trimming cost V 3 bases and J 4 bases, with 10 bases left between them. This CDR3 region has 13 residues. CDR3 nucleotide sequence: TGTGCCAGCAGTTTCCCGGGATTATACGAGCAGTACTTC. Amino acid sequence: CASSFPGLYEQYF.

This clonotype turned up a few times. The rearrangement uses TRBV28 and TRBJ2-1; no clear D. The CDR3 runs to 14 residues. The V end was cut by 2 bases, the J end by 0 bases, with 5 bases between. CDR1 MDHEN and CDR2 SYDVKM come from the germline V gene. The CDR3 nucleotides are TGTGCCAGCAGTTTAACTTCCTCCTACAATGAGCAGTTCTTC. It codes for CASSLTSSYNEQFF.

This clonotype was counted ten times or more. The V call is TRBV20-1, the J call TRBJ2-1, with 12 bases fitting TRBD2. This CDR3 is 18 amino acids long. V dropped 0 bases and J dropped 3; count of bases not matched to a gene: 9. CDR1 is DFQATT, CDR2 SNEGSKA, per germline (reference sequence). CDR3 region: CSARDLGLAGLNYNEQFF. Here the CDR3 DNA reads TGCAGTGCTAGAGATCTGGGACTAGCGGGCCTCAACTACAATGAGCAGTTCTTC.

This clonotype was counted many times. The CDR3, as DNA: TGTGCCAGCAGCCCGGACAGGGCTGGAAACACCATATATTTT. This gives the protein CASSPDRAGNTIYF. V gene TRBV5-8 combines with J gene TRBJ1-3; 8 nucleotides match TRBD1. This CDR3 is 14 amino acids long. Looked up from germline, CDR1 is SGHTS and CDR2 is YDEGEE. The trim removed 4 bases at V and 2 bases at J, leaving 2 bases unmatched.